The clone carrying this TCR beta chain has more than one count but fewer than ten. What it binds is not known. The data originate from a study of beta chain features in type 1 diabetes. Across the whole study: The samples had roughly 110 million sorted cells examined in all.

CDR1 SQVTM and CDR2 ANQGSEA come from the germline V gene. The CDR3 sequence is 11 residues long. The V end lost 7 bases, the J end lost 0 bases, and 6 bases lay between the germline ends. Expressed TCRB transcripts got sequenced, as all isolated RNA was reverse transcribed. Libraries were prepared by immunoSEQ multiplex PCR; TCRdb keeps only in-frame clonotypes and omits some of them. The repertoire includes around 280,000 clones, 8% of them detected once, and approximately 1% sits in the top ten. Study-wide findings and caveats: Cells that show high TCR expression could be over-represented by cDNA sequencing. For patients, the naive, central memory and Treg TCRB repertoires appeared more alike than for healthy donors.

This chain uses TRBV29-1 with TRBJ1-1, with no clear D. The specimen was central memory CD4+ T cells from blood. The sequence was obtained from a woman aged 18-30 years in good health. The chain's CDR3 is CSAHMNTEAFF. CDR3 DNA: TGCAGCGCTCATATGAACACTGAAGCTTTCTTT.